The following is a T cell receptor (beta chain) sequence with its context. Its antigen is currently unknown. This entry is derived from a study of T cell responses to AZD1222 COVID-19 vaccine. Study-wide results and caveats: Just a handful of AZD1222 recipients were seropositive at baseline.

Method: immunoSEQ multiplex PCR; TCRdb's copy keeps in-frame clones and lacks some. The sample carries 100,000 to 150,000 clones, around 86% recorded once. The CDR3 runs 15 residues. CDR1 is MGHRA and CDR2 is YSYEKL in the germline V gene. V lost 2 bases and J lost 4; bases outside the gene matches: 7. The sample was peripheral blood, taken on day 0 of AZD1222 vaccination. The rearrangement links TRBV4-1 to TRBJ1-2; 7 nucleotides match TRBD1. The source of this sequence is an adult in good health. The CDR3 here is CASSQRTGGGYGYTF. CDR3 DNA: TGCGCCAGCAGCCAACGGACAGGAGGAGGCTATGGCTACACCTTC.